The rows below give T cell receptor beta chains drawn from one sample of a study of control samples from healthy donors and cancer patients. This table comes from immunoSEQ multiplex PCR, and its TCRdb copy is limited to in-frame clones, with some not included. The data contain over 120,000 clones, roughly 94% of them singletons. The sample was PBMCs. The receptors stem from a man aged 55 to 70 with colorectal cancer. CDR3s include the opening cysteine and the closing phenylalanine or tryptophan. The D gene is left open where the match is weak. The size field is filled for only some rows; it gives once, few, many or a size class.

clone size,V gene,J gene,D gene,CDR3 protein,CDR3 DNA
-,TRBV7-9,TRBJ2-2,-,CASSLRGEENTGELFF,TGTGCCAGCAGCTTAAGGGGGGAAGAGAACACCGGGGAGCTGTTTTTT
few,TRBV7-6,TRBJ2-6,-,CASSLRAAGANVLTF,TGTGCCAGCAGCTTGAGGGCCGCTGGGGCCAACGTCCTGACTTTC
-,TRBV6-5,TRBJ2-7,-,CASSYRLAYEQYF,TGTGCCAGCAGTTACAGGCTAGCCTACGAGCAGTACTTC
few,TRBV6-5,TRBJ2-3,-,CASSLFSGTADTQYF,TGTGCCAGCAGCCTGTTTTCAGGGACCGCAGATACGCAGTATTTT
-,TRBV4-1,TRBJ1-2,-,CASSLSLEGGYGYTF,TGCGCCAGCAGCCTTTCCCTCGAAGGAGGCTATGGCTACACCTTC
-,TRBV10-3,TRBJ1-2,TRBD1,CAARDRALNGYTF,TGTGCCGCCAGGGACAGAGCTTTAAATGGCTACACCTTC
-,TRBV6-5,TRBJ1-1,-,CASSYSRTGNTEAFF,TGTGCCAGCAGTTACTCCCGGACGGGGAACACTGAAGCTTTCTTT
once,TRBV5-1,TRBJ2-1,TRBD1,CASSSGQGGSGQFF,TGCGCCAGCAGCTCGGGACAGGGGGGAAGTGGACAGTTCTTC
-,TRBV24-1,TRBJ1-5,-,CATSAGDQPQHF,TGTGCCACCAGTGCGGGGGATCAGCCCCAGCATTTT
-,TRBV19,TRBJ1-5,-,CASSIHGRDQPQHF,TGTGCCAGTAGTATACATGGGAGGGACCAGCCCCAGCATTTT
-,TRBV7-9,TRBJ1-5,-,CASSLFGTDQPQHF,TGTGCCAGCAGCTTATTCGGGACCGATCAGCCCCAGCATTTT
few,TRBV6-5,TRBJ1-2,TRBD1,CASSPRGGRGYTF,TGTGCCAGCAGTCCCAGGGGGGGGCGAGGCTACACCTTC
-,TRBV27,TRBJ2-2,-,CASSWAGVAANTGELFF,TGTGCCAGCAGTTGGGCAGGGGTGGCCGCGAACACCGGGGAGCTGTTTTTT
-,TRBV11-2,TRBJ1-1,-,CASSFLLQNTEAFF,TGTGCCAGCAGCTTTTTGCTCCAGAACACTGAAGCTTTCTTT
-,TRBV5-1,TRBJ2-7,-,CASSPRDREASYEQYF,TGCGCCAGCAGCCCTCGCGACAGGGAGGCTTCCTACGAGCAGTACTTC
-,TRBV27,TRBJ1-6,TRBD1,CASSPRDRVHSPLHF,TGTGCCAGCAGTCCCCGGGACAGGGTTCATTCACCCCTCCACTTT
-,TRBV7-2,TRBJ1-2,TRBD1,CASSLRDRGYYGYTF,TGTGCCAGCAGCCTCCGGGACAGGGGGTACTATGGCTACACCTTC
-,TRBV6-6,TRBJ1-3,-,CASLARSGNTIYF,TGTGCCTCCCTAGCCCGGTCTGGAAACACCATATATTTT
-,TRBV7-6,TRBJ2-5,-,CASSLRGERETQYF,TGTGCCAGCAGCTTAAGGGGGGAAAGAGAGACCCAGTACTTC
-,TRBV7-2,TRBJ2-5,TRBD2,CASSRGTSGGLQETQYF,TGTGCCAGCAGCCGCGGGACTAGCGGGGGGCTCCAAGAGACCCAGTACTTC
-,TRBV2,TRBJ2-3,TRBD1,CASSSTGSGDTQYF,TGTGCCAGCAGTTCGACAGGGTCCGGGGATACGCAGTATTTT
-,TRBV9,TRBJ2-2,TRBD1,CASRSQGAGTGELFF,TGTGCCAGCAGAAGTCAGGGGGCGGGCACCGGGGAGCTGTTTTTT
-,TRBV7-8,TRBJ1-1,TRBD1,CASSPRDRGLNTEAFF,TGTGCCAGCAGCCCTAGGGACAGGGGCCTTAACACTGAAGCTTTCTTT
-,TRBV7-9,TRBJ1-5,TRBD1,CASSLSGGGNQPQHF,TGTGCCAGCAGCTTATCAGGGGGAGGTAATCAGCCCCAGCATTTT
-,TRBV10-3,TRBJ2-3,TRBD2,CAIMASGGDIDTQYF,TGTGCCATCATGGCTAGCGGGGGCGATATAGATACGCAGTATTTT
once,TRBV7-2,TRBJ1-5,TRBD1,CASSLGQGAVNQPQHF,TGTGCCAGCAGCTTAGGACAGGGGGCCGTCAATCAGCCCCAGCATTTT
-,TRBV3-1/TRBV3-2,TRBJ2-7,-,CASSPIGGIITGAGYEQYF,TGTGCCAGCAGCCCGATCGGGGGGATTATTACAGGGGCGGGGTACGAGCAGTACTTC